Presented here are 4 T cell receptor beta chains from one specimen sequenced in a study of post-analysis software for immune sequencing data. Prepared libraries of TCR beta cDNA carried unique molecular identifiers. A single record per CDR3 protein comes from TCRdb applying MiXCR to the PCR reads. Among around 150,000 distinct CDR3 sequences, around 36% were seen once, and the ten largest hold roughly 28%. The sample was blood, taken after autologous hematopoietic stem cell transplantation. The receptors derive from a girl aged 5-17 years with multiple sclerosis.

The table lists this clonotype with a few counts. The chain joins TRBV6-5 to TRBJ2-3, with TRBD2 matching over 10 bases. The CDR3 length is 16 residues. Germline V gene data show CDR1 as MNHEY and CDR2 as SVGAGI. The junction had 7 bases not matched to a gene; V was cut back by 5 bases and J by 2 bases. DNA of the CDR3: TGTGCCAGCAGTAACATACTAGCGGGACCCACAGATACGCAGTATTTT. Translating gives CASSNILAGPTDTQYF.

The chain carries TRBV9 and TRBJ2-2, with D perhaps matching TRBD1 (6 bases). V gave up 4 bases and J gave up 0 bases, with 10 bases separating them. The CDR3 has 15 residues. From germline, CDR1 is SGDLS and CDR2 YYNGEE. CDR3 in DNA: TGTGCCAGCAGCCGGGACACAGCGAACACCGGGGAGCTGTTTTTT. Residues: CASSRDTANTGELFF.

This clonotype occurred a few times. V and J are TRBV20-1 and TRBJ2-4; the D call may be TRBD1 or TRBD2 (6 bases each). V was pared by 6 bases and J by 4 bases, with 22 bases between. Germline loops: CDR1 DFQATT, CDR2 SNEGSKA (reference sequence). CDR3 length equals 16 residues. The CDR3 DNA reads TGCAGTGCCCCTCTTTCGAGCAGGGGAGGTAAAAACATTCAGTACTTC. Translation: CSAPLSSRGGKNIQYF.

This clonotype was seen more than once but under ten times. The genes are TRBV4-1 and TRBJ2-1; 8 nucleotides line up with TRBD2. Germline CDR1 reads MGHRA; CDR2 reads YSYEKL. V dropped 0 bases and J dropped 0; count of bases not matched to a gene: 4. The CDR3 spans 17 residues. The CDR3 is CASSQDRTSPSYNEQFF. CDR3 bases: TGCGCCAGCAGCCAAGATCGGACTAGCCCCTCCTACAATGAGCAGTTCTTC.